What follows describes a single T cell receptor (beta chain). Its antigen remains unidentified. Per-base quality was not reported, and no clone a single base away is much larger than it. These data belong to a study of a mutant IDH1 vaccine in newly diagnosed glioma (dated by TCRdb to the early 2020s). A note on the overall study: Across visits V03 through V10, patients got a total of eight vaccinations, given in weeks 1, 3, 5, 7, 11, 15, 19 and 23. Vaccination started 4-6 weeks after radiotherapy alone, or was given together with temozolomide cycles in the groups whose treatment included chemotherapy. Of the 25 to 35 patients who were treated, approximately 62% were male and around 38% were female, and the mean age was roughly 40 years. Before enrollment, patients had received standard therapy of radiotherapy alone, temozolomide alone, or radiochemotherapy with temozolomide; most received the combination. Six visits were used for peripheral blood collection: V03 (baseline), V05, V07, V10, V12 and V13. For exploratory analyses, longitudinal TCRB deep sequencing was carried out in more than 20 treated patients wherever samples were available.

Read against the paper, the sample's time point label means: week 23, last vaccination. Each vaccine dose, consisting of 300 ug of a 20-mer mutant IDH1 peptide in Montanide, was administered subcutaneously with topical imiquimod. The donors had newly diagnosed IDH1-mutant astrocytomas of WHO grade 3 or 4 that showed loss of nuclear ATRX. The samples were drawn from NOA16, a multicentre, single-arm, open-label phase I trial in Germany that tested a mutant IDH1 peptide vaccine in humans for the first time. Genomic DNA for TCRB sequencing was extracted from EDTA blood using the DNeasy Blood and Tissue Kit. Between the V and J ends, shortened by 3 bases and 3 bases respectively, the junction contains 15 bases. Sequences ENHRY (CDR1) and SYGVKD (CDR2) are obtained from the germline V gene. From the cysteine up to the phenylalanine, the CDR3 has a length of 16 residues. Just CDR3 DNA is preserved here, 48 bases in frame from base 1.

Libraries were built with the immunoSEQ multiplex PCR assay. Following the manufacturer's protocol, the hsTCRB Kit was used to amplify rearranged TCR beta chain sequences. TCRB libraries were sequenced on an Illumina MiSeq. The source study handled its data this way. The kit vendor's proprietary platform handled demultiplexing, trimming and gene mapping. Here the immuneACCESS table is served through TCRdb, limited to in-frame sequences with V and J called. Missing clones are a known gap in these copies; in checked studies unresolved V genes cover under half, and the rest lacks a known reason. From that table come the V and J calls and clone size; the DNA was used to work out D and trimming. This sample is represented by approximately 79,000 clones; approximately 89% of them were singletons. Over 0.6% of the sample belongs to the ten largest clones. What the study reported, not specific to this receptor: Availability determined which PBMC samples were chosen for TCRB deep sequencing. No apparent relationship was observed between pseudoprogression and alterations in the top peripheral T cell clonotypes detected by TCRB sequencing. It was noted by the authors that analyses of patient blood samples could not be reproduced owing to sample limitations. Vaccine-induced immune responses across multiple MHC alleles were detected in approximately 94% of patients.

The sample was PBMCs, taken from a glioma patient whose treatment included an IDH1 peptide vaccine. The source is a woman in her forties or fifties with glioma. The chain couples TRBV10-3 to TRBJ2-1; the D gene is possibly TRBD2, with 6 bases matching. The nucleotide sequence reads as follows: TGTGCCATCAGTGAAAGGGGAGGAGGCTACTACAATGAGCAGTTCTTC. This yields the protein CAISERGGGYYNEQFF.